This TCR beta chain was found in a study of CD8 T cell repertoires and HIV-1 epitope variants. Study context: Separate wells received one of Twenty-five Gag or Nef variant peptides. Controls were a CMV, EBV and flu peptide pool, Ebola AY9 negative control, and no-peptide well.

Germline V CDR1 and CDR2: SGHVS, FNYEAQ. V shed 3 bases and J 4 bases; nucleotides not matched to a gene: 2. The CDR3 runs to 13 residues. Data came from immunoSEQ multiplex PCR; TCRdb stores just in-frame clones and leaves some out. The sample has about 5,300 clones, about 67% seen once; the top ten hold under 55%. With regard to this clone: Its antigen is unknown.

Regarding the study as a whole: Only beta chains were identified, marking proliferation to antigen, not function.

Specimen: cultured CD8+ T cells derived from PBMCs. The chain links TRBV7-6 to TRBJ2-7; 8 bases are a match to TRBD2. The receptor was derived from a male donor with HIV. CDR3 protein: CASSLTGGYEQYF. CDR3 DNA: TGTGCCAGCAGCTTGACGGGAGGGTACGAGCAGTACTTC.